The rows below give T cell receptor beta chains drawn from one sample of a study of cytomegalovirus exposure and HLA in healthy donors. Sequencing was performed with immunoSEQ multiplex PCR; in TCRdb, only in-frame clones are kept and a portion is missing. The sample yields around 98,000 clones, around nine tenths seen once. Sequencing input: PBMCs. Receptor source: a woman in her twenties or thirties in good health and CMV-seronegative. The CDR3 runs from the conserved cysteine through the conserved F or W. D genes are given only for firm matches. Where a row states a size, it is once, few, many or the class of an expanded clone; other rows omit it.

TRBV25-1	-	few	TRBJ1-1	TGTGCCAGCAGCAGGAACACTGAAGCTTTCTTT	CASSRNTEAFF
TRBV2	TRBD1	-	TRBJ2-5	TGTGCCAGCAGTCGGGACAGGGGGCGCGAGACCCAGTACTTC	CASSRDRGRETQYF
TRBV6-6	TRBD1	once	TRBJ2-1	TGTGCCAGCAATAGTGGACAGGGGGCGAATGAGCAGTTCTTC	CASNSGQGANEQFF
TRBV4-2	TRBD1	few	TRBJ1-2	TGTGCCAGCACCCAGGGGACAGCGGAAGACTATGGCTACACCTTC	CASTQGTAEDYGYTF
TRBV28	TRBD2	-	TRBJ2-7	TGTGCCAGCAGTCCCCTAGCGGGAGTCTACGAGCAGTACTTC	CASSPLAGVYEQYF
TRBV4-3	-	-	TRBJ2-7	TGCGCCAGCAGCCGACAGACTAGAAGCGAGCAGTACTTC	CASSRQTRSEQYF
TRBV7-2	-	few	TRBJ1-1	TGTGCCAGCAGCCCCCCATGGACAAGGGATGGAGCTTTCTTT	CASSPPWTRDGAFF
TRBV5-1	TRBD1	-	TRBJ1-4	TGCGCCAGCGCTCCCGGGGGACAGGCCCTGAGTCGGCTGTTTTTT	CASAPGGQALSRLFF
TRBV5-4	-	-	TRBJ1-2	TGTGCCAGCAGCTCCCAAGATACCCCCGGTAAATCTGGCTACACCTTC	CASSSQDTPGKSGYTF
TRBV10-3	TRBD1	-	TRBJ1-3	TGTGCCATCAGTGACAGGGGGAAACATTCTGGAAACACCATATATTTT	CAISDRGKHSGNTIYF
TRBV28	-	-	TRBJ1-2	TGTGCCAGCAGACGCGGGGACGGACCAGTGGCTTATGGCTACACCTTC	CASRRGDGPVAYGYTF
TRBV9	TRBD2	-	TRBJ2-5	TGTGCCCGCACAAGGGCGGGGGGGGTCCAAGAGACCCAGTACTTC	CARTRAGGVQETQYF
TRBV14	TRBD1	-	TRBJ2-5	TGTGCCAGCAGCCCTCTGACAGGGCGCGAGACCCAGTACTTC	CASSPLTGRETQYF
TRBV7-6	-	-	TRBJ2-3	TGTGCCAGCAGCTTCTCCACAGGGACCAGCACAGATACGCAGTATTTT	CASSFSTGTSTDTQYF
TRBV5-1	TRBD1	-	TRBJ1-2	TGCGCCAGCAGCTTGACAGGACAGGAGCTTAACTATGGCTACACCTTC	CASSLTGQELNYGYTF
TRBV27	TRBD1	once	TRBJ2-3	TGTGCCAGCAGCCCCATAAACTCGGACAGGGGTACAGATACGCAGTATTTT	CASSPINSDRGTDTQYF
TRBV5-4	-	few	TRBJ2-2	TGTGCCAGCAGCGCTCATCTGCAGGCTTCCGGGGAGCTGTTTTTT	CASSAHLQASGELFF
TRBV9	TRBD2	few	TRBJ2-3	TGTGCCAGCAGCGTAGACCCGGGACTAGCGGGCACAGATACGCAGTATTTT	CASSVDPGLAGTDTQYF
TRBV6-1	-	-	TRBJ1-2	TGTGCCAGCAGTGAAGTGACAGGAGGTAACTATGGCTACACCTTC	CASSEVTGGNYGYTF
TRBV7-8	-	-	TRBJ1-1	TGTGCCAGCAGCTCCTACTTGAACACTGAAGCTTTCTTT	CASSSYLNTEAFF
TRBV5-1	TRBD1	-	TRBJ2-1	TGCGCCAGCAGCCCGACGGACAGGGCAGGGGAGCAGTTCTTC	CASSPTDRAGEQFF
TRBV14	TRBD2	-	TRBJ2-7	TGTGCCAGCAGCAAACCGGGACTAGCGGGAAACTACGAGCAGTACTTC	CASSKPGLAGNYEQYF
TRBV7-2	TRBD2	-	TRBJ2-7	TGTGCCAGCAGCTTTGGGGAGGGCCGGGGCTACGAGCAGTACTTC	CASSFGEGRGYEQYF
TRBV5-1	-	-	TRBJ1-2	TGCGCCAGCAGCTTGGAGGGGCAAAGAAGTCGGGGCTACACCTTC	CASSLEGQRSRGYTF
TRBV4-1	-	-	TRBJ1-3	TGCGCCAGCAGCACGGCGGAGGTGGCGAACACCATATATTTT	CASSTAEVANTIYF
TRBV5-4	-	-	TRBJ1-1	TGTGCCAGCAGCTCGTATAGGGGATCGCGGGCTTTCTTT	CASSSYRGSRAFF
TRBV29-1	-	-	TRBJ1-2	TGCAGCGCCCGATTAATAGAGGGCTACACCTTC	CSARLIEGYTF
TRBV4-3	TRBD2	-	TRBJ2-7	TGCGCCAGCAGCCAAGGGACTAGCGAATACGAGCAGTACTTC	CASSQGTSEYEQYF
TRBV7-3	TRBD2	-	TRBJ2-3	TGTGCCAGCAGCTCCGGACTAGCGGGAGATACGCAGTATTTT	CASSSGLAGDTQYF
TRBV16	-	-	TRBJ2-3	TGTGCCAGCAGCCAAGCCCCCAGCCTCGACACCTTTTTT	CASSQAPSLDTFF
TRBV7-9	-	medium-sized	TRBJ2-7	TGTGCCAGCAGTTCATTGGGGGCGGGCTACGAGCAGTACTTC	CASSSLGAGYEQYF
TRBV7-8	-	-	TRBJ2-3	TGTGCCAGCAGCACTACCCCCTTTCCGGGAGGCACAGATACGCAGTATTTT	CASSTTPFPGGTDTQYF
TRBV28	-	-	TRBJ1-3	TGTGCCAGCAGTTTGTCCAGGGGAAACACCATATATTTT	CASSLSRGNTIYF
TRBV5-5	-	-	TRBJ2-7	TGTGCCAGCAGCGCCTACAGAGACGAGCAGTACTTC	CASSAYRDEQYF
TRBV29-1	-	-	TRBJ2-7	TGCAGCGTTAACAGGGCGGGCTCCTACGAGCAGTACTTC	CSVNRAGSYEQYF
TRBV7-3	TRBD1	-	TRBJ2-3	TGTGCCAGCAGCCCCAGGACAGGGTTCGACACAGATACGCAGTATTTT	CASSPRTGFDTDTQYF
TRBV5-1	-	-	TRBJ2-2	TGCGCCAGCAGCTTTAGTGCCGCGAACACCGGGGAGCTGTTTTTT	CASSFSAANTGELFF
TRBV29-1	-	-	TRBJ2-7	TGCAGCGTTCATACAGGGGGGGACGAGCAGTACTTC	CSVHTGGDEQYF
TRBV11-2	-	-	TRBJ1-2	TGTGCCAGCAGCTTAGACGCTCGGGGAATCGGGGGGAACTATGGCTACACCTTC	CASSLDARGIGGNYGYTF